Reported below is one T cell receptor beta chain. No antigen is known for it. These data belong to a study of cytotoxic CD8 clonotypes in ibrutinib-treated CLL. In the study overall: Mean per-sample yields comprised 255,043 productive templates and 85,000 to 100,000 productive rearrangements.

Whole-study findings and limits: Clonality was higher at baseline than in age-matched healthy donors and tracked circulating CD8+ T-cell counts. Increased clonality at ibrutinib response gave way to a return toward baseline at progression.

The CDR3 runs to 14 residues. V dropped 5 bases and J dropped 0 bases, with 11 bases sitting between them. CDR1 and CDR2 from the germline V gene are MNHNS and SASEGT. Assay used: immunoSEQ multiplex PCR; TCRdb lists only in-frame clones, some missing. The sample comprises roughly 60,000 clones, about 65% of which are singletons, and 40% to 45% rests with the top ten. Cryopreserved PBMCs supplied about 2 micrograms of genomic DNA for TCR beta libraries. The sample here was PBMCs, taken after 12 months of ibrutinib treatment. This chain links TRBV6-1 with TRBJ2-7; D unclear. The sequence derives from a human donor with chronic lymphocytic leukemia. The CDR3 loop reads CASSLVADSYEQYF. The CDR3 coding sequence is TGTGCCAGCAGTTTGGTGGCAGACTCCTACGAGCAGTACTTC.